The 27 T cell receptor beta chains below all came from one sample that was sequenced in a study of T cells in Graves' hyperthyroidism and ophthalmopathy. Amplified TCR beta CDR3 regions derived from RNA transcripts. TCR CDR3 underwent first-round RT-PCR with the HTBI primer set. From the multiplex PCR reads, TCRdb called clonotypes with MiXCR, one entry per CDR3 protein. Of around 300,000 distinct CDR3 sequences detected, roughly 20% appear once; the ten largest clones hold around 65%. Sequences were obtained from blood. The receptors were sampled from a man aged 25 to 40 with Graves' ophthalmopathy.

This clonotype was seen ten or more times. This rearrangement joins TRBV28 to TRBJ1-2, with D hard to call. Germline values: CDR1 MDHEN, CDR2 SYDVKM. The CDR3 is 12 residues long. The ends were cut back, 6 bases at V and 4 bases at J, with 9 bases in the middle. The CDR3 DNA is TGTGCCAGCAGCCCCGACATCTATGGCTACACCTTC. It encodes CASSPDIYGYTF.

This chain connects TRBV29-1 to TRBJ2-7; D call uncertain. Trimming shortened V by 3 bases and J by 0 bases, and 9 bases separated the two germline ends. CDR1 SQVTM and CDR2 ANQGSEA come from the germline V gene. This CDR3 is built from 13 residues. In DNA form, the CDR3 reads TGCAGCGTTGAGATAGGTCTCTCCTACGAGCAGTACTTC. Residues: CSVEIGLSYEQYF.

The chain links TRBV7-2 to TRBJ2-7; 7 nucleotides line up with TRBD1. With V trimmed by 7 bases and J by 5 bases, 11 bases remained unmatched. CDR3 size: 14 residues. Per the germline V gene, CDR1 is SGHTA and CDR2 is FQGNSA. The CDR3 region is CASTLQGNSNEQYF. The CDR3 DNA is TGTGCCAGCACCCTACAGGGGAATAGCAACGAGCAGTACTTC.

The chain is built from TRBV30 and TRBJ1-1; possibly TRBD1 for D (5 bases). The germline V and J ends were trimmed by 0 bases and 5 bases, with 10 bases remaining between them. The CDR3 is made up of 13 amino acids. Per the germline V gene, CDR1 is GTSNPN and CDR2 is SVGIG (reference sequence). The CDR3 sequence is CAWSVGTSTEAFF. The DNA for the CDR3 is TGTGCCTGGAGTGTTGGGACTTCGACTGAAGCTTTCTTT.

This clonotype appeared once. Being one base from a much bigger clone, this may be a read error. This chain connects TRBV9 to TRBJ2-7, with 7 bases identical to TRBD1. The CDR3 totals 15 residues. Per germline, CDR1 SGDLS and CDR2 YYNGEE. Trimming at V came to 4 bases and at J to 2 bases, leaving 9 bases not matched to a gene. The chain's CDR3 is CASSPMGQSTYEQYF. For the CDR3, the DNA is TGTGCCAGCAGCCCCATGGGACAGAGTACCTACGAGCAGTACTTC.

This clonotype was picked up many times. The CDR3 protein is CASSLFGNEQFF. The CDR3 bases are TGTGCCAGCAGCTTGTTTGGGAATGAGCAGTTCTTC. The chain has TRBV13 and TRBJ2-1; unclear D gene. V lost 3 bases, J lost 7 bases, and 7 bases lay in between. CDR1 PRHDT and CDR2 FYEKMQ come from the germline V gene (reference sequence). The CDR3 has 12 residues.

This clonotype was seen many times. V gene TRBV18 combines with J gene TRBJ2-3; D remains ambiguous. In germline, CDR1 is KGHSH, CDR2 LQKENI. V gave up 4 bases and J gave up 4 bases, with 6 bases separating them. This CDR3 has 12 amino acids. The CDR3 loop is CASSLDPDTQYF. The CDR3 coding sequence is TGTGCCAGCTCACTGGACCCAGATACGCAGTATTTT.

J is TRBJ2-5 and V is TRBV6-1; TRBD1 or TRBD2 may be the D gene (6 bases each). Germline V lookup: CDR1 MNHNS, CDR2 SASEGT. V lost 7 bases to trimming and J lost 5 bases, with 20 bases between them. CDR3 size: 15 residues. The CDR3 loop reads CASTRVGGLAETQYF. As DNA, the CDR3 is TGTGCCAGCACCCGAGTGGGGGGCTTGGCGGAGACCCAGTACTTC.

The chain carries TRBV6-1 and TRBJ1-4; 8 bases align to TRBD1. Germline CDR1 reads MNHNS; CDR2 reads SASEGT. The V segment lost 2 bases and the J segment 0 bases; nucleotides outside the gene matches: 8. The CDR3 loop spans 18 amino acids. As DNA, the CDR3 is TGTGCCAGCAGTGAAAGGGCAGGGGGCCGGGCAACTAATGAAAAACTGTTTTTT. Encoded protein: CASSERAGGRATNEKLFF.

In this sample, this clonotype turned up a few times. The J gene is TRBJ1-2, the V gene TRBV6-1; D uncertain. This CDR3 has 13 residues. Germline-derived CDR1 and CDR2 are MNHNS and SASEGT. Trimming stripped 7 bases from V and 3 bases from J, with 12 bases between. The CDR3: CASMTGSHYGYTF. DNA of the CDR3: TGTGCCAGCATGACTGGATCGCACTATGGCTACACCTTC.

The chain uses TRBV6-5 and TRBJ2-7; TRBD2 is a possible D gene (7 bases). This CDR3 is 15 amino acids long. CDR1 is MNHEY, CDR2 SVGAGI, per germline. V lost 0 bases and J 0 bases, leaving 9 bases between the germline ends. The CDR3 reads CASSYSGGPSYEQYF. Written as DNA, the CDR3 is TGTGCCAGCAGTTACTCGGGGGGGCCCTCCTACGAGCAGTACTTC.

This clonotype was counted between two and nine times. The V and J genes are TRBV7-3 and TRBJ2-3; D possibly corresponds to TRBD1 (6 bases). The germline V gene has CDR1 SGHTA and CDR2 FQGTGA. Deletions cut 5 bases from V and 2 bases from J, with 14 bases between. The CDR3 length is 15 residues. CDR3 residues: CASSRPGVATDTQYF. For the CDR3, the DNA is TGTGCCAGCAGCCGCCCAGGGGTAGCCACAGATACGCAGTATTTT.

This clonotype was counted at least ten times. V usage is TRBV12-3 or TRBV12-4 and J usage is TRBJ2-7; D is unresolved. The CDR3 sequence is 14 residues long. Trimming removed 3 bases from V and 5 bases from J, with 14 bases in between. CDR3 in amino acids: CASSFLLRSNEQYF. For the CDR3, the DNA is TGTGCCAGCAGTTTTCTACTCAGGTCTAACGAGCAGTACTTC.

This clonotype showed up just a few times. The V and J genes are TRBV5-1 and TRBJ1-4, with D perhaps matching TRBD1 (6 bases). With 5 bases removed from V and 2 bases from J, the gap between germline ends came to 13 bases. Germline CDR1 reads SGHRS; CDR2 reads YFSETQ. The CDR3 has 15 amino acids. The CDR3 DNA is TGCGCCAGCAGGAAGGGGGGGGCGACTAATGAAAAACTGTTTTTT. Its protein product is CASRKGGATNEKLFF.

This clonotype occurred many times. V gene TRBV18 combines with J gene TRBJ1-1, with a possible D match to TRBD1 (5 bases). The germline V gene encodes CDR1 KGHSH and CDR2 LQKENI. The germline V and J ends were trimmed by 2 bases and 2 bases, with 18 bases remaining between them. The length of the CDR3 is 17 residues. The CDR3 DNA is TGTGCCAGCTCACCAACTTATGACGGGGCCGTCAACACTGAAGCTTTCTTT. Protein: CASSPTYDGAVNTEAFF.

A few counts support this clonotype. This rearrangement joins TRBV29-1 to TRBJ2-2; 8 bases line up with TRBD1. The ends lost 3 bases at V and 6 bases at J; junction bases unmatched: 3. This CDR3 contains 13 residues. Germline assignment: CDR1 SQVTM and CDR2 ANQGSEA. The CDR3, as DNA: TGCAGCGTTGAGAACAGGGGGTCCGGGGAGCTGTTTTTT. As protein: CSVENRGSGELFF.

This clonotype has just a few counts. CDR3 DNA: TGTGCCAGCAGTGTCCGGACAGGAGGTGATGAGCAGTTCTTC. It yields the protein CASSVRTGGDEQFF. V usage is TRBV6-2 or TRBV6-3 and J usage is TRBJ2-1, with TRBD1 matching over 7 bases. After removal of 5 bases from V and 8 bases from J, the junction contained 9 bases not matched to a gene. The germline CDR1 and CDR2 sequences are MNHEY and SVGEGT. The CDR3 totals 14 residues.

This clonotype was seen a few times. The chain carries TRBV20-1 and TRBJ2-3; D assignment may be TRBD1 or TRBD2 (6 bases each). The CDR3 spans 18 residues. Germline CDR1 is DFQATT and CDR2 is SNEGSKA (reference sequence). Between the trimmed V and J ends, which lost 0 bases and 2 bases, there was a span of 21 bases. The CDR3 bases are TGCAGTGCTAGAGATCTTCTAAGCGAGGAGGGGGACACAGATACGCAGTATTTT. It codes for CSARDLLSEEGDTDTQYF.

This clonotype was seen just once. The J gene is TRBJ2-2, the V gene TRBV30, with D possibly being TRBD1 (6 bases). This CDR3 is 13 amino acids long. Looked up from germline, CDR1 is GTSNPN and CDR2 is SVGIG (reference sequence). V dropped 5 bases and J dropped 1 base, with 8 bases sitting between them. The CDR3 DNA reads as TGTGCCTGGGGGACACTGAACACCGGGGAGCTGTTTTTT. Translating it yields CAWGTLNTGELFF. Full variable domain (remainder filled in from reference TRBV30 and TRBJ2-2): SQTIHQWPATLVQPVGSPLSLECTVEGTSNPNLYWYRQAAGRGLQLLFYSVGIGQISSEVPQNLSASRPQDRQFILSSKKLLLSDSGFYLCAWGTLNTGELFFGEGSRLTVL.

The rearrangement uses TRBV7-9 and TRBJ2-1; 7 positions match TRBD2. Germline trimming cut 4 bases from V and 9 bases from J; bases unmatched to any gene: 6. From germline, CDR1 is SEHNR and CDR2 FQNEAQ (reference sequence). The CDR3 length is 13 residues. The CDR3 region has the DNA TGTGCCAGCAGCTCCCCCTGGGGGGGTGAGCAGTTCTTC. Translating gives CASSSPWGGEQFF.

The sample holds a few counts of this clonotype. The chain combines TRBV7-6 with TRBJ2-1; perhaps TRBD1 as D (7 bases). Germline V gene sequence: CDR1 SGHVS, CDR2 FNYEAQ. CDR3 length: 17 residues. The ends were cut back, 1 base at V and 2 bases at J, with 15 bases in the middle. The CDR3 DNA follows: TGTGCCAGCAGCTTAGGGTTGCGGGGACAGACCTACAATGAGCAGTTCTTC. As protein: CASSLGLRGQTYNEQFF.

Ten or more counts support this clonotype. CDR3 loop: CASSLGTGVSSAEAFF. CDR3 nucleotides: TGTGCCAGCAGCTTGGGGACAGGGGTTTCATCCGCTGAAGCTTTCTTT. The V gene is TRBV5-5, the J gene TRBJ1-1; 9 bases agree with TRBD1. The V gene end was trimmed by 0 bases and the J gene end by 6 bases; junction bases not matched to a gene: 9. CDR3 size: 16 residues. Per the germline V gene, CDR1 is SGHKS and CDR2 is YYEKEE (reference sequence).

At least ten counts were recorded for this clonotype. The rearrangement joins TRBV18 to TRBJ2-3; D remains unclear. Germline V gene data show CDR1 as KGHSH and CDR2 as LQKENI. This CDR3 comprises 12 residues. Between the trimmed V and J ends, which lost 3 bases and 5 bases, there was a span of 6 bases. CDR3 amino acids: CASSPDRDTQYF. The CDR3, as DNA: TGTGCCAGCTCACCCGATCGAGATACGCAGTATTTT.

This clonotype was seen a few times. This chain joins TRBV9 and TRBJ2-1; 7 nucleotides agree with TRBD1. CDR1 is SGDLS, CDR2 YYNGEE, per germline. CDR3 length equals 15 residues. With 4 bases clipped from V and 2 bases from J, the junction kept 6 bases outside the gene matches. The CDR3: CASSQTGSPYNEQFF. In nucleotides, the CDR3 is TGTGCCAGCAGCCAGACAGGGTCTCCCTACAATGAGCAGTTCTTC.

This clonotype occurred a few times. V gene TRBV30 combines with J gene TRBJ1-1; D uncertain. Trimming removed 2 bases from V and 7 bases from J, with 8 bases in between. CDR1 is GTSNPN, CDR2 SVGIG, per germline (reference sequence). The CDR3 contains 11 residues. The chain's CDR3 is CAWSRRLEAFF. The CDR3 DNA sequence: TGTGCCTGGAGTCGTCGGCTTGAAGCTTTCTTT.

The chain's CDR3 is CASSLSPGNSYEQYF. CDR3 DNA: TGCGCCAGCAGCTTATCACCGGGAAACTCCTACGAGCAGTACTTC. The chain joins TRBV5-1 to TRBJ2-7; a weak D match, TRBD2 (5 bases). The germline CDR1 and CDR2 sequences are SGHRS and YFSETQ. The CDR3 loop spans 15 amino acids. V gave up 2 bases and J gave up 0 bases, with 12 bases separating them.

This clonotype has at least ten counts. This sequence joins TRBV12-3 or TRBV12-4 and TRBJ1-5, with 7 nucleotides matching TRBD1. Germline trimming cut 6 bases from V and 3 bases from J; bases unmatched to any gene: 2. The CDR3 runs to 13 residues. CDR3 amino acids: CASSGQANQPQHF. The CDR3 DNA reads TGTGCCAGCAGCGGACAGGCCAATCAGCCCCAGCATTTT.